This is a list of T cell receptor beta chains from one sample in a study of T-cell memory formation after mild COVID-19. MiXCR was run by TCRdb on the 5' RACE reads, yielding one entry per CDR3 protein. Of roughly 450,000 distinct CDR3 sequences in the sample, 18% were seen once. The sample comprised PBMCs or a T cell subset sorted from them (not recorded which). The receptors here all came from an adult woman who had mild COVID-19 (a few samples of this study predate the infection). Cell type and time point are not known. The CDR3 runs from the conserved cysteine through the conserved F or W. The order of the fields is J gene, V gene, clone size, CDR3 protein. Clone size is stated in some rows and not others, as once, few, many or a class when expanded.

TRBJ2-1 | TRBV12-3/TRBV12-4 | few | CASSLGVASQFF
TRBJ2-6 | TRBV7-6 | few | CASSLEPGSGANVLTF
TRBJ2-2 | TRBV4-1 | NA | CASSQVSTSSGELFF
TRBJ2-1 | TRBV25-1 | NA | CASRLGQGAYEQFF
TRBJ2-3 | TRBV13 | few | CASSYPRGATDTQYF
TRBJ1-1 | TRBV6-1 | NA | CASTGDGTEAFF
TRBJ1-2 | TRBV7-2 | NA | CASSSPDRGRHGYTF
TRBJ2-1 | TRBV6-5 | NA | CASSYFSGGWNEQFF
TRBJ1-2 | TRBV27 | few | CASRLSGSNYGYTF
TRBJ1-1 | TRBV5-6 | many | CASSSTGTGRVFEAFF
TRBJ1-6 | TRBV12-3/TRBV12-4 | NA | CASSFGGENSPLHF
TRBJ2-1 | TRBV19 | few | CASRPLQAYNEQFF
TRBJ2-3 | TRBV12-3/TRBV12-4 | many | CASSLSDTQYF
TRBJ1-2 | TRBV6-5 | many | CASSYTGQAADYTF
TRBJ2-7 | TRBV7-9 | few | CASSLGLAGADEQYF
TRBJ2-7 | TRBV7-2 | few | CASSFPGQGDYEQYF
TRBJ1-1 | TRBV6-5 | once | CASRRTGGKTEAFF
TRBJ2-7 | TRBV4-2 | NA | CASSQSQERSLYEQYF
TRBJ2-7 | TRBV9 | many | CASGGLSGHEQYF
TRBJ2-5 | TRBV9 | few | CASSVSPRETQYF
TRBJ1-1 | TRBV10-3 | few | CAISEKAGMNTEAFF
TRBJ2-2 | TRBV5-4 | NA | CASSSLAGEWTGELFF
TRBJ2-2 | TRBV6-5 | few | CASTLAAGYTGELFF
TRBJ1-1 | TRBV20-1 | few | CSASLSGAEAFF
TRBJ1-1 | TRBV7-3 | NA | CASSPQGQGLSTEAFF
TRBJ2-3 | TRBV25-1 | few | CASSAAGGTDTQYF
TRBJ2-2 | TRBV4-1 | few | CASSQEVGLNTGELFF
TRBJ1-2 | TRBV3-1 | NA | CASSQETRSYGYTF
TRBJ2-1 | TRBV7-3 | few | CASSLTSGVSYNEQFF
TRBJ2-3 | TRBV7-2 | NA | CASSLAGTSSTDTQYF
TRBJ2-2 | TRBV24-1 | few | CATQRGTGGSTGELFF
TRBJ2-2 | TRBV12-3/TRBV12-4 | NA | CAAPGRSVGELFF
TRBJ2-7 | TRBV5-6 | NA | CASSLAANYEQYF
TRBJ1-6 | TRBV6-5 | few | CASSLGQGVGSPLHF
TRBJ2-6 | TRBV5-6 | few | CASSPTSGGTGANVLTF
TRBJ2-3 | TRBV5-1 | few | CASSLGRGLSTDTQYF
TRBJ2-4 | TRBV4-3 | few | CASSQDWGESKNIQYF
TRBJ2-1 | TRBV6-1 | NA | CASSEANRGIGEQFF
TRBJ1-4 | TRBV12-3/TRBV12-4 | NA | CASSRGEGAYEKLFF
TRBJ2-6 | TRBV5-1 | NA | CASSLGTAGANVLTF
TRBJ2-5 | TRBV24-1 | many | CATSDSGQQETQYF
TRBJ1-5 | TRBV7-8 | few | CASSHSGTDFNQPQHF
TRBJ2-2 | TRBV11-2 | NA | CASSPSSGRTGELFF
TRBJ2-2 | TRBV7-8 | NA | CASSPFRGVTGELFF
TRBJ2-3 | TRBV7-8 | few | CATSQPYPSPDTQYF